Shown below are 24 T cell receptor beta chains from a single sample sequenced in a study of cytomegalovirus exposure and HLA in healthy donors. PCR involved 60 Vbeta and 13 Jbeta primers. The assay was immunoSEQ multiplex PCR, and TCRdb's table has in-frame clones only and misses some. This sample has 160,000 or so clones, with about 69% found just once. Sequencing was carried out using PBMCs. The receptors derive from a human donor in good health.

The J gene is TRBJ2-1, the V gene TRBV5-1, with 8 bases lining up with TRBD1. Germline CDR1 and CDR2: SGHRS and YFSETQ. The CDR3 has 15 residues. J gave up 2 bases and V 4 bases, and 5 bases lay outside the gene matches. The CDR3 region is CASSLTQGAYNEQFF. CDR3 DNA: TGCGCCAGCAGCCTTACACAGGGGGCCTACAATGAGCAGTTCTTC.

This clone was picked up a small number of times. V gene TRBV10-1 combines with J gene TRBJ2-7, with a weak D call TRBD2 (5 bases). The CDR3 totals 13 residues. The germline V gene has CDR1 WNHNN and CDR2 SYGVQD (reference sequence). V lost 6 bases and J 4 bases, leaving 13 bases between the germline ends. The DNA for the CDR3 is TGCGCCAGCAGCGAGACGGGAAAGTACGAGCAGTACTTC. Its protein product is CASSETGKYEQYF.

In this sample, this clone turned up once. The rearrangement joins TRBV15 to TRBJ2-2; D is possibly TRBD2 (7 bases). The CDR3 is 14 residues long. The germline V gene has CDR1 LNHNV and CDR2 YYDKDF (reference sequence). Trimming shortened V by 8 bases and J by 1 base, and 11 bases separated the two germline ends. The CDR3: CATSRGGNTGELFF. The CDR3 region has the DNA TGTGCCACCTCGAGGGGGGGGAACACCGGGGAGCTGTTTTTT.

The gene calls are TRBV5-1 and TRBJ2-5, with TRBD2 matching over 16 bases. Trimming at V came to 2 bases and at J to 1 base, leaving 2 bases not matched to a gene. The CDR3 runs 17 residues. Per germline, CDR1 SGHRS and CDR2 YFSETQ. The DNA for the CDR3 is TGCGCCAGCAGCTTCGGGACTAGCGGGGGGGCCCAAGAGACCCAGTACTTC. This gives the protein CASSFGTSGGAQETQYF.

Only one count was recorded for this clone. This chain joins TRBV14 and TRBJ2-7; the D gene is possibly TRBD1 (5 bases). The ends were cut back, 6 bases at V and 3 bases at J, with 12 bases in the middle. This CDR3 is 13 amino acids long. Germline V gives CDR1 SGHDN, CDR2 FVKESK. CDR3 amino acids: CASSPGWGYEQYF. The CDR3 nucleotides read TGTGCCAGCAGTCCAGGGTGGGGCTACGAGCAGTACTTC. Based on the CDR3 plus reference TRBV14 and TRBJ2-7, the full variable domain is EAGVTQFPSHSVIEKGQTVTLRCDPISGHDNLYWYRRVMGKEIKFLLHFVKESKQDESGMPNNRFLAERTGGTYSTLKVQPAELEDSGVYFCASSPGWGYEQYFGPGTRLTVT.

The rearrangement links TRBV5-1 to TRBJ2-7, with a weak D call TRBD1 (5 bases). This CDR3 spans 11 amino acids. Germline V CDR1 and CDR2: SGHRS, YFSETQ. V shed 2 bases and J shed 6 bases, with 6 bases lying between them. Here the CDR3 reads CASSLGAEQYF. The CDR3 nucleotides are TGCGCCAGCAGCTTAGGGGCCGAGCAGTACTTC.

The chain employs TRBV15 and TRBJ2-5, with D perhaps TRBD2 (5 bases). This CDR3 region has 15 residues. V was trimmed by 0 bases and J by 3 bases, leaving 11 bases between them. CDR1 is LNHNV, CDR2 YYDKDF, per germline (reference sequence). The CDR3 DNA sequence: TGTGCCACCAGCAGAGATGACGCCGGGGAAGAGACCCAGTACTTC. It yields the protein CATSRDDAGEETQYF.

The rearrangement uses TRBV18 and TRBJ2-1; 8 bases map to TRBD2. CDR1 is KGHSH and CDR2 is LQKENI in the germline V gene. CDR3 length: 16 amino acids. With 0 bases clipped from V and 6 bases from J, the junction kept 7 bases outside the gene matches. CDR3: CASSPPMAGGSNEQFF. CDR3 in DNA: TGTGCCAGCTCACCACCGATGGCGGGGGGCTCCAATGAGCAGTTCTTC.

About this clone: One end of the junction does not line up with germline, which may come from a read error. The CDR3 reads CASREDRTGANNEKLFF. In DNA, the CDR3 is TGTGCCAGCAGGGAAGATCGGACAGGGGCCAATAATGAAAAACTGTTTTTT. The chain is built from TRBV6-1 and TRBJ1-4, with 9 bases that match TRBD1. CDR3 length: 17 amino acids. CDR1 MNHNS and CDR2 SASEGT come from the germline V gene.

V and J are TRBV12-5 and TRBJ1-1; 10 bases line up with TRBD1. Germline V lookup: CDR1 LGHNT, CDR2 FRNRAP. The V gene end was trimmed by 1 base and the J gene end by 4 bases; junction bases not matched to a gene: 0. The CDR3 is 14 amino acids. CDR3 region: CASGLGTGGTEAFF. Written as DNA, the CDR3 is TGTGCTAGTGGTTTGGGGACAGGGGGCACTGAAGCTTTCTTT.

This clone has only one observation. The CDR3 DNA follows: TGTGCCAGCAGCTTAGGAGGGACTAGCGGGGGTTCGGAGACCCAGTACTTC. Translated, it gives CASSLGGTSGGSETQYF. The rearrangement joins TRBV7-8 to TRBJ2-5, with 14 nucleotides matching TRBD2. Germline CDR1 reads SGHVS; CDR2 reads FQNEAQ. Trimming cost V 1 base and J 5 bases; bases outside gene matches: 6. The CDR3 is 17 amino acids. The full variable domain, completed using reference TRBV7-8 and TRBJ2-5, is GAGVSQSPRYKVAKRGQDVALRCDPISGHVSLFWYQQALGQGPEFLTYFQNEAQLDKSGLPSDRFFAERPEGSVSTLKIQRTQQEDSAVYLCASSLGGTSGGSETQYFGPGTRLLVL.

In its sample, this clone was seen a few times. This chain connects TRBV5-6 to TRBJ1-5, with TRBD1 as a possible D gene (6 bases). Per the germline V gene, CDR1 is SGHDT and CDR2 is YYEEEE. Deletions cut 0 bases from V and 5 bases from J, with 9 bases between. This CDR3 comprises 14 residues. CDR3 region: CASSLGRGHQPQHF. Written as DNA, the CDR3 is TGTGCCAGCAGCTTGGGGCGGGGGCATCAGCCCCAGCATTTT.

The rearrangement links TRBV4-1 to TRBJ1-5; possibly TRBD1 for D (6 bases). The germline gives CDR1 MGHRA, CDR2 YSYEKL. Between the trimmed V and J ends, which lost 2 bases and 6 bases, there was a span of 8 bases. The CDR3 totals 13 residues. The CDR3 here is CASSQSGVQPQHF. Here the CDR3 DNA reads TGCGCCAGCAGCCAATCAGGGGTTCAGCCCCAGCATTTT.

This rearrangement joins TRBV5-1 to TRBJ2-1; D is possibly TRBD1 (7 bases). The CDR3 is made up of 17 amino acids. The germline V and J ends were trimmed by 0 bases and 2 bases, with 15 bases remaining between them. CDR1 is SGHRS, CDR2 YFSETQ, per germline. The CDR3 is CASSLAGGQGAYNEQFF. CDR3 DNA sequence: TGCGCCAGCAGCTTGGCCGGGGGCCAGGGGGCCTACAATGAGCAGTTCTTC.

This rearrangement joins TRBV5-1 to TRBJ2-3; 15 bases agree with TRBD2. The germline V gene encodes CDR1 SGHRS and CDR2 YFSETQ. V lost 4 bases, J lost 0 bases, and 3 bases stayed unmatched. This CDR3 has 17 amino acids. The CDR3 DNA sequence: TGCGCCAGCAGCCCTGGACTAGCGGGGGGGAGCACAGATACGCAGTATTTT. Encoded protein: CASSPGLAGGSTDTQYF.

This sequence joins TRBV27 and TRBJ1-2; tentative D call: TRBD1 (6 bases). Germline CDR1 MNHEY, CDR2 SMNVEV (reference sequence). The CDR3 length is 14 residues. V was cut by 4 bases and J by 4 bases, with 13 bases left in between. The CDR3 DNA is TGTGCCAGCAGTTCGACAGGATTTTCCTATGGCTACACCTTC. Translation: CASSSTGFSYGYTF.

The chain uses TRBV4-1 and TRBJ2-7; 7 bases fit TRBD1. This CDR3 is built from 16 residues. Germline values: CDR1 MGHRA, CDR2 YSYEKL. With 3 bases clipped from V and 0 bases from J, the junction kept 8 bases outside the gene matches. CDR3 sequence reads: CASSHDPGQTSYEQYF. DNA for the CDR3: TGCGCCAGCAGCCACGACCCGGGACAGACCTCCTACGAGCAGTACTTC.

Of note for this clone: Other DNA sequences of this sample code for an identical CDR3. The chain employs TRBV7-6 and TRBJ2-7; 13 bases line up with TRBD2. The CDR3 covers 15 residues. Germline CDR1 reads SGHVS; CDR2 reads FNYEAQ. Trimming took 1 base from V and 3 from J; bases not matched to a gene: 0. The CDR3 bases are TGTGCCAGCAGCTTAGGGACTAGCGGGGGCTACGAGCAGTACTTC. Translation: CASSLGTSGGYEQYF.

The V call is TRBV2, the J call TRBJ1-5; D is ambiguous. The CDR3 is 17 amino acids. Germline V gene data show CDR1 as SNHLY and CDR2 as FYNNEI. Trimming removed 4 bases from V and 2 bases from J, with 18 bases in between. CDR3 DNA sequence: TGTGCCAGCAGTGGAATAAGGGAGACGGATCGCAATCAGCCCCAGCATTTT. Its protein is CASSGIRETDRNQPQHF.

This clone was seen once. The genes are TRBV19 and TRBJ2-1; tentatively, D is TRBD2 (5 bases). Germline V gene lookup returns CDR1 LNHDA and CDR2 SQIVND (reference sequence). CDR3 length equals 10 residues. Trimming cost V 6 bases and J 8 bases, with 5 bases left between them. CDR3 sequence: CASRRDEQFF. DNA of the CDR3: TGTGCCAGTAGGAGGGATGAGCAGTTCTTC.

The CDR3 region has the DNA TGTGCCAGCAGCTTGGAGGTGGGTCGCGGTGACACTGAAGCTTTCTTT. Amino acid sequence: CASSLEVGRGDTEAFF. V is TRBV5-4 and J is TRBJ1-1; D gene ambiguous. Germline V gene data show CDR1 as SGHNT and CDR2 as YYREEE (reference sequence). V lost 0 bases and J 3 bases, leaving 15 bases between the germline ends. The CDR3 is 16 amino acids.

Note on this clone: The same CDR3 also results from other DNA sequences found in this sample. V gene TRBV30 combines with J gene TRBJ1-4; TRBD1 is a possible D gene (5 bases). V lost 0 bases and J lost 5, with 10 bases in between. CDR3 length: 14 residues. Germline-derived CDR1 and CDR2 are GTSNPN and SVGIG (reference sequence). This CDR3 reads CAWSVGRTNEKLFF. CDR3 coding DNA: TGTGCCTGGAGTGTTGGACGGACAAATGAAAAACTGTTTTTT.

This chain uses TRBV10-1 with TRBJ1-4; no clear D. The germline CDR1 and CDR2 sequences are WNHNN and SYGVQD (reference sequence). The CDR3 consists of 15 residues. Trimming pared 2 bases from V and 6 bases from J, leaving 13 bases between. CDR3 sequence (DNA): TGCGCCAGCAGTGAGGGCAAGCGCCTCTATGAAAAACTGTTTTTT. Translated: CASSEGKRLYEKLFF.

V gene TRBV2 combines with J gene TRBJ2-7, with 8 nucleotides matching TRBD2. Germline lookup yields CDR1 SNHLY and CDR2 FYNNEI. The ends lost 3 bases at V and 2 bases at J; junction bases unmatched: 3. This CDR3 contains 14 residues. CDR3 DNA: TGTGCCAGCAGTGAGTCGGGGGGGCCCTACGAGCAGTACTTC. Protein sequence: CASSESGGPYEQYF. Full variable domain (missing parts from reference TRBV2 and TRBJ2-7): EPEVTQTPSHQVTQMGQEVILRCVPISNHLYFYWYRQILGQKVEFLVSFYNNEISEKSEIFDDQFSVERPDGSNFTLKIRSTKLEDSAMYFCASSESGGPYEQYFGPGTRLTVT.